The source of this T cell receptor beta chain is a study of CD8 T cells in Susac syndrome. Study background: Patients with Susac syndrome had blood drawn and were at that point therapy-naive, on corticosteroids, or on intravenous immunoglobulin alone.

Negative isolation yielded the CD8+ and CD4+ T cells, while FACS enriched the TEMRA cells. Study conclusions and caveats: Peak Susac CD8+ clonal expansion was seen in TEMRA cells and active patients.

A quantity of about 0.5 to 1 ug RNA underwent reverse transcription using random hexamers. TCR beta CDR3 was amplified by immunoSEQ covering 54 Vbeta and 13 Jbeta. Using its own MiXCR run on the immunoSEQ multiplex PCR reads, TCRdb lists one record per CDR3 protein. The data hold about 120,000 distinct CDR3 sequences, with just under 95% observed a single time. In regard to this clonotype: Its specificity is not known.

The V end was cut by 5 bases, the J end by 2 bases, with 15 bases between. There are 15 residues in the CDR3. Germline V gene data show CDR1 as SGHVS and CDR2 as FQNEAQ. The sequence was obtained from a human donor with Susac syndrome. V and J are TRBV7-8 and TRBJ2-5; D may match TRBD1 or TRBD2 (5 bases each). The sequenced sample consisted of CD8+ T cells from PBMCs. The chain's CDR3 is CASSTRDAGQETQYF. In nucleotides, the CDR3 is TGTGCCAGCAGCACCCGGGACGCAGGACAAGAGACCCAGTACTTC.